The 31 T cell receptor beta chains reported below all come from one sample, sequenced in a study of cytomegalovirus exposure and HLA in healthy donors. The PCR contained 60 Vbeta and 13 Jbeta primers. The assay was immunoSEQ multiplex PCR, and TCRdb's table has in-frame clones only and misses some. Of under 200,000 clones in the sample, around 68% were seen once. The material sequenced was PBMCs. These receptors were taken from a man in his forties or fifties in good health and CMV-seronegative.

The chain combines TRBV7-8 with TRBJ2-2; D is uncertain. The CDR3 covers 17 residues. Trimming left V 5 bases short and J 3 bases short, with 19 bases between. The germline gives CDR1 SGHVS, CDR2 FQNEAQ. This CDR3 reads CASSGRFFSGDTGELFF. The CDR3, as DNA: TGTGCCAGCAGCGGTCGATTCTTCTCAGGTGACACCGGGGAGCTGTTTTTT.

The chain combines TRBV11-2 with TRBJ2-5, with 13 bases fitting TRBD2. V shed 3 bases and J 2 bases; nucleotides not matched to a gene: 9. Germline CDR1 and CDR2: SGHAT and FQNNGV. The CDR3 is 18 residues long. The CDR3 sequence is CASSLSLAGGRRQETQYF. The CDR3 DNA reads as TGTGCCAGCAGCTTGTCACTAGCGGGGGGGCGTCGTCAAGAGACCCAGTACTTC.

The rearrangement links TRBV5-5 to TRBJ1-1, with D possibly matching TRBD1 (5 bases). The germline CDR1 and CDR2 sequences are SGHKS and YYEKEE (reference sequence). V lost 4 bases to trimming and J lost 3 bases, with 19 bases between them. This CDR3 is 16 amino acids long. The CDR3 loop reads CASSLGTFTEDTEAFF. The CDR3 DNA is TGTGCCAGCAGCCTCGGGACTTTCACAGAGGACACTGAAGCTTTCTTT.

The table lists this clone with a few counts. The chain combines TRBV7-2 with TRBJ2-1; 13 positions agree with TRBD2. The germline gives CDR1 SGHTA, CDR2 FQGNSA. The J segment lost 8 bases and the V segment lost 4 bases, leaving 2 bases of the junction unmatched. CDR3 size: 14 residues. CDR3 coding DNA: TGTGCCAGCAGCTGGACTAGCGGGAGCTATGAGCAGTTCTTC. It specifies CASSWTSGSYEQFF.

The rearrangement uses TRBV5-4 and TRBJ2-1; 12 positions match TRBD2. This CDR3 spans 16 amino acids. V was clipped by 5 bases and J by 5 bases; unmatched bases: 8. Germline lookup yields CDR1 SGHNT and CDR2 YYREEE (reference sequence). CDR3 nucleotides: TGTGCCAGCAGTTTTGGACTAGCGGGGAGACACAATGAGCAGTTCTTC. This gives the protein CASSFGLAGRHNEQFF.

This chain connects TRBV18 to TRBJ1-5; D gene unclear. The CDR3 has 16 residues. V dropped 5 bases and J dropped 1 base, with 15 bases sitting between them. The germline gives CDR1 KGHSH, CDR2 LQKENI. Here the CDR3 reads CASSESDSGSNQPQHF. The CDR3 DNA is TGTGCCAGCTCAGAGTCCGACTCTGGGAGCAATCAGCCCCAGCATTTT.

The chain carries TRBV11-3 and TRBJ2-7, with 8 bases lining up with TRBD1. The CDR3 runs 14 residues. Germline loops: CDR1 SGHNT, CDR2 YENEEA. The junction had 3 bases not matched to a gene; V was cut back by 1 base and J by 4 bases. The chain's CDR3 is CASSLGTGGYEQYF. In DNA, the CDR3 is TGTGCCAGCAGCTTAGGAACAGGGGGTTACGAGCAGTACTTC.

This clone was picked up a small number of times. The chain links TRBV4-1 to TRBJ2-1; 7 bases line up with TRBD1. Trimming took 4 bases from V and 4 from J; bases not matched to a gene: 10. Per germline, CDR1 MGHRA and CDR2 YSYEKL. This CDR3 spans 16 amino acids. The CDR3 reads CASSPGGQKTYNEQFF. The CDR3 bases are TGCGCCAGCAGCCCAGGGGGACAGAAGACTTACAATGAGCAGTTCTTC.

The chain recombines TRBV6-1 with TRBJ2-3; D is possibly TRBD1 (5 bases). Germline V gene lookup returns CDR1 MNHNS and CDR2 SASEGT. The CDR3 is 14 residues long. V was cut by 4 bases and J by 3 bases, with 11 bases left in between. For the CDR3, the DNA is TGTGCCAGCAGTGGACAGAGCTTAACAGATACGCAGTATTTT. It yields the protein CASSGQSLTDTQYF.

This clone was seen a few times. The chain has TRBV5-1 and TRBJ2-1, with TRBD1 as a possible D gene (6 bases). The CDR3 spans 14 residues. The ends were cut back, 7 bases at V and 0 bases at J, with 11 bases in the middle. The germline V gene has CDR1 SGHRS and CDR2 YFSETQ. CDR3 sequence: CASGRQDSYNEQFF. The CDR3 DNA follows: TGCGCCAGCGGCAGACAGGACTCCTACAATGAGCAGTTCTTC. The full variable domain, completed using reference TRBV5-1 and TRBJ2-1, is KAGVTQTPRYLIKTRGQQVTLSCSPISGHRSVSWYQQTPGQGLQFLFEYFSETQRNKGNFPGRFSGRQFSNSRSEMNVSTLELGDSALYLCASGRQDSYNEQFFGPGTRLTVL.

V and J are TRBV30 and TRBJ1-3, with D hard to call. This CDR3 contains 14 residues. Trimming shortened V by 3 bases and J by 4 bases, and 13 bases separated the two germline ends. Germline assignment: CDR1 GTSNPN and CDR2 SVGIG (reference sequence). CDR3 in DNA: TGTGCCTGGAGGGTGGCGGGGTCCGGAAACACCATATATTTT. Its translation is CAWRVAGSGNTIYF.

The chain recombines TRBV7-6 with TRBJ2-5; 9 nucleotides align to TRBD1. This CDR3 is 16 amino acids long. CDR1 is SGHVS and CDR2 is FNYEAQ in the germline V gene. Trimming removed 1 base from V and 4 bases from J; junction bases left unmatched: 7. The CDR3 DNA sequence: TGTGCCAGCAGCTTAGGAGGGACAGGGTCAGGAGAGACCCAGTACTTC. It encodes CASSLGGTGSGETQYF.

This sequence joins TRBV19 and TRBJ2-2; no reliable D call. Germline lookup yields CDR1 LNHDA and CDR2 SQIVND (reference sequence). The CDR3 has 15 amino acids. V shed 2 bases and J shed 0 bases, with 7 bases lying between them. The CDR3: CASSILPPNTGELFF. As DNA, the CDR3 is TGTGCCAGTAGTATACTACCACCGAACACCGGGGAGCTGTTTTTT.

This clone was counted a single time. The chain has TRBV4-2 and TRBJ1-2, with TRBD1 matching 9 bases. J was trimmed by 2 bases and V by 1 base; bases with no gene match: 2. The CDR3 has 15 amino acids. Germline lookup yields CDR1 LGHNA and CDR2 YNFKEQ. In nucleotides, the CDR3 is TGTGCCAGCAGCCAAGTGACAGGGGGGAACTATGGCTACACCTTC. It encodes CASSQVTGGNYGYTF.

This clone was seen more than once but under ten times. V usage is TRBV5-1 and J usage is TRBJ2-3; 7 positions match TRBD1. The CDR3 length is 15 residues. The V gene's germline CDR1 is SGHRS and CDR2 YFSETQ. J lost 3 bases, V lost 2 bases, and 6 bases had no gene match. The CDR3 loop reads CASSFLQGSTDTQYF. In nucleotides, the CDR3 is TGCGCCAGCAGCTTTCTACAGGGGTCAACAGATACGCAGTATTTT.

CDR3 sequence (DNA): TGCGCCAGCAGCCAAGATGCGGGAGGGTACAATGAGCAGTTCTTC. Its protein is CASSQDAGGYNEQFF. The J gene is TRBJ2-1, the V gene TRBV4-3; 9 bases are a match to TRBD2. The CDR3 runs to 15 residues. The ends lost 0 bases at V and 4 bases at J; junction bases unmatched: 1. Germline loops: CDR1 LGHNA, CDR2 YSLEER.

The chain uses TRBV11-2 and TRBJ2-7; TRBD2 agrees at 7 bases. Germline CDR1 SGHAT, CDR2 FQNNGV. With 5 bases clipped from V and 3 bases from J, the junction kept 10 bases outside the gene matches. There are 15 residues in the CDR3. CDR3 DNA sequence: TGTGCCAGCAGCACCACATCCGGACTAGTCTACGAGCAGTACTTC. Translated: CASSTTSGLVYEQYF.

This chain links TRBV6-5 with TRBJ2-3, with 8 bases that match TRBD2. The CDR3 totals 15 residues. Germline CDR1 is MNHEY and CDR2 is SVGAGI. V lost 2 bases to trimming and J lost 2 bases; unmatched junction nucleotides: 3. The CDR3 DNA reads as TGTGCCAGCAGTTACCTCGGGGGGGTCACAGATACGCAGTATTTT. It is translated as CASSYLGGVTDTQYF.

This clone was seen only a few times. This chain uses TRBV4-1 with TRBJ2-1; weak D call: TRBD1 (6 bases). The V and J ends lost 0 bases and 0 bases respectively, with 6 bases between them. The length of the CDR3 is 15 residues. From germline, CDR1 is MGHRA and CDR2 YSYEKL. CDR3 region: CASSQEGASYNEQFF. CDR3 in DNA: TGCGCCAGCAGCCAAGAGGGGGCCTCCTACAATGAGCAGTTCTTC.

The CDR3 reads CAGTNKNDRVKLFF. CDR3 sequence (DNA): TGTGCCGGAACCAATAAAAACGACAGGGTTAAACTGTTTTTT. The J gene is TRBJ1-4, the V gene TRBV30; TRBD1 agrees at 7 bases. Germline trimming cut 8 bases from V and 11 bases from J; bases unmatched to any gene: 17. This CDR3 is 14 amino acids long. Germline-derived CDR1 and CDR2 are GTSNPN and SVGIG (reference sequence).

The chain joins TRBV5-4 to TRBJ2-5, with TRBD1 matching over 8 bases. Germline V gene sequence: CDR1 SGHNT, CDR2 YYREEE (reference sequence). The CDR3 loop spans 16 amino acids. The ends lost 0 bases at V and 2 bases at J; junction bases unmatched: 6. The CDR3: CASSLVAGGYQETQYF. DNA for the CDR3: TGTGCCAGCAGCTTGGTGGCAGGGGGCTATCAAGAGACCCAGTACTTC.

In regard to this clone: A single base separates this from a much larger clone, so it may be a read error. The chain recombines TRBV5-6 with TRBJ1-2, with TRBD1 matching over 7 bases. The CDR3 is 13 amino acids. V trimming: 4 bases; J trimming: 3 bases; junction bases outside the gene matches: 3. CDR1 is SGHDT and CDR2 is YYEEEE in the germline V gene. The CDR3 spells CASSVGTDYGYTF. The CDR3 DNA reads as TGTGCCAGCAGCGTAGGGACAGACTATGGCTACACCTTC.

The chain employs TRBV6-1 and TRBJ2-7; 8 nucleotides match TRBD1. The V and J ends lost 3 bases and 2 bases, in that order; junction bases with no gene match: 6. The CDR3 runs 15 residues. Looked up from germline, CDR1 is MNHNS and CDR2 is SASEGT. The chain's CDR3 is CASSDVGTGPYEQYF. CDR3 coding DNA: TGTGCCAGCAGTGACGTCGGGACAGGCCCCTACGAGCAGTACTTC.

With regard to this clone: One end of the junction fails to match germline, which may point to a read error. The gene calls are TRBV7-9 and TRBJ1-3, with 7 bases aligning to TRBD1. This CDR3 has 14 amino acids. The germline V gene encodes CDR1 SEHNR and CDR2 FQNEAQ (reference sequence). CDR3 region: CSSSPPTGLNTIYF. The CDR3 DNA follows: TGTTCCAGCAGCCCCCCGACAGGGCTGAACACCATATATTTT.

This chain links TRBV5-5 with TRBJ1-2; 11 bases match TRBD1. This CDR3 spans 16 amino acids. Germline V gene lookup returns CDR1 SGHKS and CDR2 YYEKEE (reference sequence). V lost 0 bases and J lost 8; bases outside the gene matches: 9. CDR3 sequence: CASSLAVGQGARGYTF. CDR3 DNA: TGTGCCAGCAGCTTGGCCGTTGGACAGGGGGCGCGGGGCTACACCTTC.

The gene calls are TRBV29-1 and TRBJ2-1; D might be TRBD1 (6 bases). CDR1 is SQVTM and CDR2 is ANQGSEA in the germline V gene. Between the trimmed V and J ends, which lost 7 bases and 6 bases, there was a span of 25 bases. The CDR3 length is 16 residues. The CDR3 DNA follows: TGCAGCGGGCTCAGGACGCAGGGGTTGGAGTTCAATGAGCAGTTCTTC. This codes for CSGLRTQGLEFNEQFF.

This sequence joins TRBV9 and TRBJ1-3, with D perhaps TRBD1 (6 bases). In germline, CDR1 is SGDLS, CDR2 YYNGEE. The V gene lost 0 bases and the J gene lost 7 bases, with 14 bases spanning the gap. The CDR3 spans 15 residues. The CDR3: CASSVGGGLVNTIYF. The CDR3 DNA is TGTGCCAGCAGCGTAGGCGGGGGGCTTGTGAACACCATATATTTT.

The chain carries TRBV28 and TRBJ1-6; 7 bases align to TRBD1. V lost 5 bases to trimming and J lost 6 bases; unmatched junction nucleotides: 4. CDR1 is MDHEN and CDR2 is SYDVKM in the germline V gene. The CDR3 runs 14 residues. In DNA form, the CDR3 reads TGTGCCAGCAGTACCGGGACAGCTAATTCACCCCTCCACTTT. Its protein product is CASSTGTANSPLHF.

CDR3 amino acids: CATSGTGLESYGYTF. Here the CDR3 DNA reads TGTGCCACCAGCGGGACAGGACTCGAGAGCTATGGCTACACCTTC. The chain employs TRBV15 and TRBJ1-2, with TRBD1 matching over 8 bases. This CDR3 contains 15 residues. V lost 5 bases and J lost 4; bases outside the gene matches: 9. Germline V CDR1 and CDR2: LNHNV, YYDKDF (reference sequence).

This sequence joins TRBV4-1 and TRBJ2-1; D perhaps matches TRBD2 (6 bases). Germline CDR1 is MGHRA and CDR2 is YSYEKL. The CDR3 is 15 residues long. Deletions cut 3 bases from V and 8 bases from J, with 17 bases between. CDR3 coding DNA: TGCGCCAGCAGCCAGATATTAGCGGCGCAACATGAGCAGTTCTTC. Amino acids: CASSQILAAQHEQFF.

This chain joins TRBV19 and TRBJ2-1, with 7 bases that match TRBD1. Germline V CDR1 and CDR2: LNHDA, SQIVND (reference sequence). Losses at the gene ends were 3 bases for V and 10 bases for J; bases not matched to a gene: 6. The CDR3 is 13 residues long. CDR3 DNA sequence: TGTGCCAGTAGTATCAACGCAGGGGGAGAGCAGTTCTTC. Its translation: CASSINAGGEQFF.